This record looks at one T cell receptor (beta chain) sequence and its context. Its antigen is unidentified. The entry originates in a study of vaccination and CD4 T cells after COVID-19. An Oncomine TCR Beta short-read assay was used to sequence the DNA from cultured CD4+ T cells. TCRdb independently ran MiXCR on the PCR reads; one entry per CDR3 protein. The sample shows about 9,300 distinct CDR3 sequences, 45% to 60% of them seen only once. Study outcomes and limitations: A nonsignificant median increase from 21 to 38 SARS-CoV-2-reactive clonotypes was observed.

This CDR3 region has 15 residues. Trimming removed 0 bases from V and 2 bases from J, with 8 bases in between. Germline V lookup: CDR1 SGHTA, CDR2 FQGNSA. Treatment of the sample: approximately 9-day PBMC culture with coronavirus spike peptide pools or control peptides (ViraFEST assay). The sample comprised CD4+ T cells from blood, cultured in vitro. The clonotype originates from a human donor who had recovered from COVID-19. The rearrangement joins TRBV7-2 to TRBJ2-1, with D maybe TRBD2 (5 bases). CDR3 region: CASSLAGVPYNEQFF. The CDR3 coding sequence is TGTGCCAGCAGCTTAGCGGGAGTACCCTACAATGAGCAGTTCTTC.